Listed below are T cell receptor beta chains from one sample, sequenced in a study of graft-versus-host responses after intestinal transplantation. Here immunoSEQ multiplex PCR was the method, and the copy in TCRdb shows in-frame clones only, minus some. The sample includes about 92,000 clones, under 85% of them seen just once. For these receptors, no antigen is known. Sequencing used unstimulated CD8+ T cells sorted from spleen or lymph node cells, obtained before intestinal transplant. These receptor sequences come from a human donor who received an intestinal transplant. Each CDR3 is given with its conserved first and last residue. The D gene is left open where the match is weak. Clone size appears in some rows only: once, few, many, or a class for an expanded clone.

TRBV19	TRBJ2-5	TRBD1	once	TGTGCCAGTGGACAGGGTTTGGAGACCCAGTACTTC	CASGQGLETQYF
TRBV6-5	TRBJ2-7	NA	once	TGTGCCAGCAGTTACGAGAGGGTCGGGTACGAGCAGTACTTC	CASSYERVGYEQYF
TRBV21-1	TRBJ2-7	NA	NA	TGTGCCAGCAGCAAGTCGGGCGGGAGCTCTTACGAGCAGTACTTC	CASSKSGGSSYEQYF
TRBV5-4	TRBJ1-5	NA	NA	TGTGCCAGCAGGGCGACAGGATGCTATAGCAATCAGCCCCAGCATTTT	CASRATGCYSNQPQHF
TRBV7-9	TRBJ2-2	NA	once	TGTGCCAGCAGCTTAGAGGGAGCCGGGGAGCTGTTTTTT	CASSLEGAGELFF
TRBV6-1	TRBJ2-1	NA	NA	TGTGCCAGCAGTGCACCAGGAAGCCACAATGAGCAGTTCTTC	CASSAPGSHNEQFF
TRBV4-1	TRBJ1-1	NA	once	TGCGCCAGCAGCCAAGCTCCCACCAGGGGCCGCGGGGCTTTCTTT	CASSQAPTRGRGAFF
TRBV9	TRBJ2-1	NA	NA	TGTGCCAGCAGCGTAGGCCAGGGTGTATCCAATGAGCAGTTCTTC	CASSVGQGVSNEQFF
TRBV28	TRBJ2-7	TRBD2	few	TGTGCCAGCAGTCTCGGGACTAGGGGCTACGAGCAGTACTTC	CASSLGTRGYEQYF
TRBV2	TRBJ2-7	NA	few	TGTGCCAGCAAGCAGGGAGCCTACGAGCAGTACTTC	CASKQGAYEQYF
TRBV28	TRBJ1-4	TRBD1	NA	TGTGCCAGCAGCCCCGGGACAGGGAAAGAAAAACTGTTTTTT	CASSPGTGKEKLFF
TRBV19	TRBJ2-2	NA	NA	TGTGCCAGTAGTTTCCGACAGTTGAACACCGGGGAGCTGTTTTTT	CASSFRQLNTGELFF
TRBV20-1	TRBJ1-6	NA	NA	TGCAGTGCTAGGGAGGCCTCACCCCTCCACTTT	CSAREASPLHF
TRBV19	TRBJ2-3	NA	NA	TGTGCCAGTAGGTACACAGATACGCAGTATTTT	CASRYTDTQYF
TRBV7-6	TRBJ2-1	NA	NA	TGTGCCAGCAGCAAAACTGACATTGATGAGCAGTTCTTC	CASSKTDIDEQFF
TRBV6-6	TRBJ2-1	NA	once	TGTGCCAGCAGTTACTGGCAGGCTGACAATGAGCAGTTCTTC	CASSYWQADNEQFF
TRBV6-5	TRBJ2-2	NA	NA	TGTGCCAGCAGTTACTCCGGGCAGGCCGGGGAGCTGTTTTTT	CASSYSGQAGELFF
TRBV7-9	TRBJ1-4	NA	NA	TGTGCCAGCAGCCTGGTCGGGGGCAGGGATGAAAAACTGTTTTTT	CASSLVGGRDEKLFF
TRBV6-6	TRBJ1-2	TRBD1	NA	TGTGCCAGCAGTTACAGATTGGACAGGGGTTATGGCTACACCTTC	CASSYRLDRGYGYTF
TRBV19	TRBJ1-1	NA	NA	TGTGCCAGTAGTATTCAGTCCATGAACACTGAAGCTTTCTTT	CASSIQSMNTEAFF
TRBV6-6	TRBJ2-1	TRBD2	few	TGTGCCAGCAGTTACTGGGGACTACCGGATTTTCGGGAGCAGTTCTTC	CASSYWGLPDFREQFF
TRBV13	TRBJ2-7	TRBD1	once	TGTGCCAGCCGGGACAGTTTATGGGGGGAGCAGTACTTC	CASRDSLWGEQYF
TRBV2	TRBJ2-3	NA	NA	TGTGCCAGCAGTGTGACAGGGAGCGGGGACACAGATACGCAGTATTTT	CASSVTGSGDTDTQYF